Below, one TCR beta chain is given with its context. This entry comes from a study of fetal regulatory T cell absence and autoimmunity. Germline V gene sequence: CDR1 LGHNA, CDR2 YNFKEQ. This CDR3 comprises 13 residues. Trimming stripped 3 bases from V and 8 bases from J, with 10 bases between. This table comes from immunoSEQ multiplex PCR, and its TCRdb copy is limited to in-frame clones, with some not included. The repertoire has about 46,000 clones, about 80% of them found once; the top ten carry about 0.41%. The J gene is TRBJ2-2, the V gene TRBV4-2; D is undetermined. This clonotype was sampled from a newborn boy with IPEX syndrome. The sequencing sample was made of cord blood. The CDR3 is CASSHLPVGELFF. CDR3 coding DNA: TGTGCCAGCAGCCATCTCCCGGTGGGGGAGCTGTTTTTT.